This TCR beta chain was recovered during a study of CD8 T cells in Susac syndrome. TCR beta sequencing was performed on blood CD8+ and CD4+ T cells. RNA totalling about 0.5 to 1 ug underwent reverse transcription with random hexamers. In TCRdb, the immunoSEQ multiplex PCR reads were re-called with MiXCR into one record per CDR3 protein. Of 170,000 or so distinct CDR3 sequences listed, about 96% are singletons. Looked up from germline, CDR1 is SGDLS and CDR2 is YYNGEE. V was shortened by 0 bases and J by 1 base, with 13 bases between the two germline ends. The CDR3 covers 16 residues. The sequencing input was CD4+ T cells from PBMCs. The receptor was derived from a human donor with Susac syndrome. The chain links TRBV9 to TRBJ2-5; D may match TRBD1 or TRBD2 (6 bases each). The CDR3 DNA follows: TGTGCCAGCAGCGTAGGAGGGGGAGGATTCCAAGAGACCCAGTACTTC. Encoded protein: CASSVGGGGFQETQYF.